Listed here are 10 T cell receptor beta chains from one sample, sequenced in a study of T-cell reconstitution after alpha-beta-depleted transplantation in children. Unique molecular identifiers were incorporated when the TCRbeta library was constructed. TCRdb redid the calling of the PCR reads with MiXCR, one entry per CDR3 protein. The table has around 340,000 distinct CDR3 sequences, approximately 12% seen once. The sequences come from PBMCs, collected from the stem cell graft. These receptors originate from a human donor who donated a stem cell graft to a child with Fanconi anemia.

This clonotype occurred a few times. The rearrangement joins TRBV29-1 to TRBJ2-1; 8 positions match TRBD2. With 6 bases clipped from V and 3 bases from J, the junction kept 4 bases outside the gene matches. Germline CDR1 reads SQVTM; CDR2 reads ANQGSEA. There are 13 residues in the CDR3. Here the CDR3 DNA reads TGCAGCGTCGGGGGGGCTAACTACAATGAGCAGTTCTTC. This sequence encodes CSVGGANYNEQFF.

The V call is TRBV7-8, the J call TRBJ2-2; TRBD1 might be the D (6 bases). Per germline, CDR1 SGHVS and CDR2 FQNEAQ. With 9 bases removed from V and 7 bases from J, the gap between germline ends came to 15 bases. This CDR3 comprises 13 residues. The CDR3 reads CASRQDTYGELFF. CDR3 coding DNA: TGTGCCAGTAGACAGGACACCTACGGGGAGCTGTTTTTT.

This clonotype was picked up many times. The CDR3 coding sequence is TGCGCCAGCAGCCCGGGACTATCGGGAGAGCAGTTCTTC. It specifies CASSPGLSGEQFF. The gene calls are TRBV5-1 and TRBJ2-1, with 7 bases fitting TRBD2. The CDR3 is 13 amino acids. The V and J ends lost 4 bases and 10 bases, in that order; junction bases with no gene match: 8. The germline gives CDR1 SGHRS, CDR2 YFSETQ. The full variable domain, completed using reference TRBV5-1 and TRBJ2-1, is KAGVTQTPRYLIKTRGQQVTLSCSPISGHRSVSWYQQTPGQGLQFLFEYFSETQRNKGNFPGRFSGRQFSNSRSEMNVSTLELGDSALYLCASSPGLSGEQFFGPGTRLTVL.

Points on this clonotype: A much larger clone sits a single nucleotide away, making a read error possible. The chain is built from TRBV24-1 and TRBJ2-5, with D tentatively TRBD2 (7 bases). Deletions cut 6 bases from V and 3 bases from J, with 16 bases between. Per germline, CDR1 KGHDR and CDR2 SFDVKD. This CDR3 comprises 15 residues. CDR3 protein: CATSRGGVSEETQYF. CDR3 DNA sequence: TGTGCCACCAGTAGGGGGGGCGTATCGGAAGAGACCCAGTACTTC.

In this sample, this clonotype turned up a few times. The rearrangement links TRBV15 to TRBJ2-7, with 7 bases matching TRBD2. This CDR3 is 16 amino acids long. With V trimmed by 3 bases and J by 3 bases, 11 bases remained unmatched. Germline V gene data show CDR1 as LNHNV and CDR2 as YYDKDF (reference sequence). CDR3 amino acids: CATSRGGSNRGYEQYF. The CDR3 DNA reads TGTGCCACCAGCAGGGGGGGGTCCAATCGGGGCTACGAGCAGTACTTC.

This clonotype was detected a few times. The chain links TRBV7-6 to TRBJ1-1, with TRBD1 matching over 10 bases. This CDR3 has 17 amino acids. V shed 4 bases, J shed 0 bases, and the junction held 8 bases outside the gene matches. CDR1 is SGHVS, CDR2 FNYEAQ, per germline. This CDR3 reads CASSSGQGPLMNTEAFF. In DNA form, the CDR3 reads TGTGCCAGCAGCTCGGGACAGGGGCCCCTCATGAACACTGAAGCTTTCTTT.

This clonotype showed up many times. The V and J genes are TRBV11-1 and TRBJ2-1; TRBD2 agrees at 14 bases. The CDR3 totals 14 residues. V lost 6 bases and J lost 9; bases outside the gene matches: 4. Per germline, CDR1 SGHAT and CDR2 FQDESV (reference sequence). CDR3 nucleotides: TGTGCCAGCAGTTCCGGGACTAGCGGGGGTGAGCAGTTCTTC. This encodes CASSSGTSGGEQFF.

This clonotype came up a few times. The rearrangement uses TRBV5-1 and TRBJ2-5; D is unclear. Looked up from germline, CDR1 is SGHRS and CDR2 is YFSETQ. The CDR3 covers 12 residues. The germline V and J ends were trimmed by 0 bases and 5 bases, with 5 bases remaining between them. The CDR3 DNA sequence: TGCGCCAGCAGCTTGGTTGACGAGACCCAGTACTTC. Translation gives CASSLVDETQYF.

This clonotype was seen a few times. The chain carries TRBV5-1 and TRBJ2-2, with 8 bases fitting TRBD1. The trim removed 2 bases at V and 0 bases at J, leaving 3 bases unmatched. This CDR3 spans 16 amino acids. The germline gives CDR1 SGHRS, CDR2 YFSETQ. CDR3 in amino acids: CASSLRQGTNTGELFF. DNA of the CDR3: TGCGCCAGCAGCTTAAGACAGGGGACGAACACCGGGGAGCTGTTTTTT. The full variable domain, with the rest looked up from reference TRBV5-1 and TRBJ2-2, is KAGVTQTPRYLIKTRGQQVTLSCSPISGHRSVSWYQQTPGQGLQFLFEYFSETQRNKGNFPGRFSGRQFSNSRSEMNVSTLELGDSALYLCASSLRQGTNTGELFFGEGSRLTVL.

The chain links TRBV11-2 to TRBJ1-2, with D unresolved. The CDR3 contains 12 residues. Trimming removed 3 bases from V and 8 bases from J, with 10 bases in between. Germline V lookup: CDR1 SGHAT, CDR2 FQNNGV. The CDR3 spells CASSLQVDGYTF. The CDR3 DNA is TGTGCCAGCAGCTTGCAGGTCGACGGCTACACCTTC.